Following are 8 T cell receptor beta chains from one sample sequenced in a study of blood T cell repertoires in COVID-19. Assay: immunoSEQ multiplex PCR; the TCRdb copy retains only in-frame clones and omits some. The sample has about 250,000 clones, 85% to 90% seen once. The specimen sequenced was PBMCs or T cells enriched from blood (not recorded which). Receptors originate from a man between 35 and 55 years old who had recovered from COVID-19.

This chain connects TRBV7-8 to TRBJ1-6, with 8 bases aligning to TRBD1. The trim removed 3 bases at V and 0 bases at J, leaving 1 base unmatched. The V gene's germline CDR1 is SGHVS and CDR2 FQNEAQ. This CDR3 is 16 amino acids long. In DNA, the CDR3 is TGTGCCAGCAGCTTTGGACAGGGCTCCTATAATTCACCCCTCCACTTT. Translation gives CASSFGQGSYNSPLHF. The full variable domain, rest sourced from reference TRBV7-8 and TRBJ1-6, is GAGVSQSPRYKVAKRGQDVALRCDPISGHVSLFWYQQALGQGPEFLTYFQNEAQLDKSGLPSDRFFAERPEGSVSTLKIQRTQQEDSAVYLCASSFGQGSYNSPLHFGNGTRLTVT.

The chain combines TRBV5-4 with TRBJ2-5, with a tentative D call TRBD1 (6 bases). The CDR3 loop spans 13 amino acids. The germline CDR1 and CDR2 sequences are SGHNT and YYREEE (reference sequence). Trimming shortened V by 4 bases and J by 5 bases, and 12 bases separated the two germline ends. The CDR3 coding sequence is TGTGCCAGCAGCGAAACAGGGTGGGAGACCCAGTACTTC. Residues: CASSETGWETQYF.

This chain connects TRBV5-1 to TRBJ2-2; D is possibly TRBD1 (7 bases). V was clipped by 3 bases and J by 4 bases, with 19 bases between them. This CDR3 has 17 residues. Germline CDR1 SGHRS, CDR2 YFSETQ. In DNA, the CDR3 is TGCGCCAGCAGCTCCTCGTTGGCCAGGGGGGCCACCGGGGAGCTGTTTTTT. It encodes CASSSSLARGATGELFF.

This chain connects TRBV25-1 to TRBJ2-7; 7 nucleotides align to TRBD1. This CDR3 is 15 amino acids long. Germline V gives CDR1 MGHDK, CDR2 SYGVNS. The J segment lost 5 bases and the V segment lost 2 bases, leaving 9 bases of the junction unmatched. The chain's CDR3 is CASSEVPDRAHEQYF. The CDR3 DNA is TGTGCCAGCAGTGAAGTTCCCGACAGGGCCCACGAGCAGTACTTC.

The chain joins TRBV18 to TRBJ2-7, with unresolved D. The V end lost 1 base, the J end lost 3 bases, and 4 bases lay between the germline ends. CDR1 and CDR2 (germline): KGHSH, LQKENI. The CDR3 contains 12 residues. The CDR3 reads CASSPLNYEQYF. Written as DNA, the CDR3 is TGTGCCAGCTCACCACTTAACTACGAGCAGTACTTC. The whole variable domain, filled in from reference TRBV18 and TRBJ2-7, reads NAGVMQNPRHLVRRRGQEARLRCSPMKGHSHVYWYRQLPEEGLKFMVYLQKENIIDESGMPKERFSAEFPKEGPSILRIQQVVRGDSAAYFCASSPLNYEQYFGPGTRLTVT.

V and J are TRBV12-3 or TRBV12-4 and TRBJ2-6, with unresolved D. Trimming took 5 bases from V and 2 from J, leaving 4 bases between them. The CDR3 sequence is 13 residues long. CDR3 sequence reads: CASSQTGANVLTF. Here the CDR3 DNA reads TGTGCCAGCAGTCAAACTGGGGCCAACGTCCTGACTTTC.

This clone was seen once. The chain is built from TRBV28 and TRBJ2-2; D is unresolved. The V gene lost 9 bases and the J gene lost 5 bases, with 19 bases spanning the gap. There are 15 residues in the CDR3. The germline CDR1 and CDR2 sequences are MDHEN and SYDVKM. The CDR3 protein is CARPWSSVGTGELFF. The CDR3 DNA reads as TGTGCCAGGCCTTGGAGCTCGGTAGGTACCGGGGAGCTGTTTTTT.

V and J are TRBV5-1 and TRBJ2-1, with TRBD1 identical over 7 bases. This CDR3 has 13 residues. V was pared by 4 bases and J by 5 bases, with 3 bases of the junction left unmatched. CDR1 is SGHRS and CDR2 is YFSETQ in the germline V gene. The CDR3: CASSVDRNNEQFF. The CDR3 nucleotides read TGCGCCAGCAGCGTGGACAGGAACAATGAGCAGTTCTTC.